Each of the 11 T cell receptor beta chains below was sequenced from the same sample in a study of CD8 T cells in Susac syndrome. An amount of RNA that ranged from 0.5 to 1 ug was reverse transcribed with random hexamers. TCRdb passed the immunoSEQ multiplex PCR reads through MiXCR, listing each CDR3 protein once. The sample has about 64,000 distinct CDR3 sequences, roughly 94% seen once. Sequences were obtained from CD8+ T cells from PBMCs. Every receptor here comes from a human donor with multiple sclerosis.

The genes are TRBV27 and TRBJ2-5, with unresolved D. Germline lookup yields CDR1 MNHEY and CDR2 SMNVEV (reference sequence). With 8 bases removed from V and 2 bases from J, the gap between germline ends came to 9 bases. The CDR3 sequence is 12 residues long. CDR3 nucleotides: TGTGCCAGCGGCCCCAGTCAAGAGACCCAGTACTTC. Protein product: CASGPSQETQYF.

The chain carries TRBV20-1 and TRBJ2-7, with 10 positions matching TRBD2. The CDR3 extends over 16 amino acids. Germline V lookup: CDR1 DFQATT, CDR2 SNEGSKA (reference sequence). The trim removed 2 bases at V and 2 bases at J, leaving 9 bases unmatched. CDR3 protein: CSARQPSSGSTYEQYF. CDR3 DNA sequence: TGCAGTGCTAGACAGCCTTCTAGCGGGAGTACCTACGAGCAGTACTTC.

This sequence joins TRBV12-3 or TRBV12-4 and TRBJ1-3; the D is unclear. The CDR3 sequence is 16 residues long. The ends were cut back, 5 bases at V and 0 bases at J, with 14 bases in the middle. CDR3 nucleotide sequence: TGTGCCAGCAGTCTTAACAGCTTACTCTCTGGAAACACCATATATTTT. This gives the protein CASSLNSLLSGNTIYF.

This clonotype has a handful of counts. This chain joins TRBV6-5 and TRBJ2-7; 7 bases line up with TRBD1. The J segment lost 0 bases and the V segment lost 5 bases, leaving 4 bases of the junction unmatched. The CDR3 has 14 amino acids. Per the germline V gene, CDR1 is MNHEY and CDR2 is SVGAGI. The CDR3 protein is CASSGDRDSYEQYF. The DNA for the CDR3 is TGTGCCAGCAGTGGGGACAGAGACTCCTACGAGCAGTACTTC.

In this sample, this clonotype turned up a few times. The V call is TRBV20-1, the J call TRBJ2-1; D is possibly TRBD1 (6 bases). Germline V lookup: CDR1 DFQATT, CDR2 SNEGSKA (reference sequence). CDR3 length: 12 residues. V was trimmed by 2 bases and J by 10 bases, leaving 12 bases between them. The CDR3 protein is CSARITGYEQFF. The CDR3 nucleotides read TGCAGTGCTAGAATAACAGGGTACGAGCAGTTCTTC.

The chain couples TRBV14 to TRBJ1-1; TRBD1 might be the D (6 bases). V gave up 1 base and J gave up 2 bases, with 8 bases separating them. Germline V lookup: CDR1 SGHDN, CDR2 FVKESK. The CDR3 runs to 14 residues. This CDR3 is CASSQVDRNTEAFF. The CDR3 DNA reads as TGTGCCAGCAGCCAAGTGGACAGAAACACTGAAGCTTTCTTT.

CDR3 sequence reads: CASSSPVGDAAEEYTYEQYF. CDR3 coding DNA: TGTGCCAGCAGCTCCCCGGTAGGCGACGCGGCCGAAGAATATACCTACGAGCAGTACTTC. The chain links TRBV11-1 to TRBJ2-7; D remains unclear. V lost 4 bases and J 2 bases, leaving 30 bases between the germline ends. Per germline, CDR1 SGHAT and CDR2 FQDESV (reference sequence). This CDR3 is built from 20 residues.

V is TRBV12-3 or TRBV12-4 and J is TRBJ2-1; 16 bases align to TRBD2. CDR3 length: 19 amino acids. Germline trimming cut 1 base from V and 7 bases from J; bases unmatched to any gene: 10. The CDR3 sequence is CASSLGAGTSGRAPNEQFF. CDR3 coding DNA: TGTGCCAGCAGTTTAGGAGCTGGGACTAGCGGGAGGGCTCCGAATGAGCAGTTCTTC.

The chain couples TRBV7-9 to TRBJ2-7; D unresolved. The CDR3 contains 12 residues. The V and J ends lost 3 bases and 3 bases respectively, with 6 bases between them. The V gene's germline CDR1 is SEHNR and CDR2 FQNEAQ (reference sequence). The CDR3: CASSFGDYEQYF. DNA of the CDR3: TGTGCCAGCAGCTTTGGGGACTACGAGCAGTACTTC.

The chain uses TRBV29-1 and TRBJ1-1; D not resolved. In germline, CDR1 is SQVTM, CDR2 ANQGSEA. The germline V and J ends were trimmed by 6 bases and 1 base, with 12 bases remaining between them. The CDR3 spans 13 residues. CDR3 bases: TGCAGCGTCTCCCGGCTCCCGAACACTGAAGCTTTCTTT. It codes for CSVSRLPNTEAFF.

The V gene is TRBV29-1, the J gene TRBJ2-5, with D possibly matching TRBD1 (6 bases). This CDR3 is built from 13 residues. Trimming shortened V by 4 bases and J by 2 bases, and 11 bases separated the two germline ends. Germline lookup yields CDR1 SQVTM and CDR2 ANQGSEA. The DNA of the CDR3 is TGCAGCGTTGTAGGACAGCTTCAAGAGACCCAGTACTTC. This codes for CSVVGQLQETQYF.